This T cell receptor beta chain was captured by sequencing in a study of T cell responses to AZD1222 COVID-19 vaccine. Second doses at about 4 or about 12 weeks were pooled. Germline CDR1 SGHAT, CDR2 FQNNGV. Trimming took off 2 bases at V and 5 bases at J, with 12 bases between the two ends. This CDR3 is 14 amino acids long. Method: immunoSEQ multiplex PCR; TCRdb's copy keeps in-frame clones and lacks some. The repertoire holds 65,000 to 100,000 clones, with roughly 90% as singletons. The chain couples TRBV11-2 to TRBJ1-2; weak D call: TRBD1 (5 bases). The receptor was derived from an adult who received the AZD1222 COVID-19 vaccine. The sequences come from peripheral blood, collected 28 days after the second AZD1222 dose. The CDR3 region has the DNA TGTGCCAGCAGCTTACAGGGAGTCGGGTATGGCTACACCTTC. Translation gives CASSLQGVGYGYTF.